Listed below are T cell receptor beta chains from one sample, sequenced in a study of beta chain features in type 1 diabetes. Sequenced by immunoSEQ multiplex PCR; TCRdb stores in-frame clones only, minus some. This table holds around 340,000 clones, 7.5% to 9% found once. Sequenced material: central memory CD4+ T cells from blood. These receptors all come from a woman younger than 35 in good health. The CDR3 runs from the conserved cysteine through the conserved F or W. Fields, in order: J gene, D gene, V gene, clone size, CDR3 protein, CDR3 DNA. D genes are given only for firm matches. Clone size is not always given. Where it is, it says once, few, many or a class for expanded clones.

TRBJ2-7 TRBD1 TRBV29-1 . CSVAVGTGNHEQYF TGCAGCGTTGCGGTTGGGACAGGGAACCACGAGCAGTACTTC
TRBJ1-2 TRBD1 TRBV7-8 few CASSSSGQGNYGYTF TGTGCCAGCAGCTCCTCTGGACAGGGAAACTATGGCTACACCTTC
TRBJ1-3 . TRBV11-1 many CASSSEISGNTIYF TGTGCCAGCAGCTCAGAAATCTCTGGAAACACCATATATTTT
TRBJ2-2 . TRBV28 few CASSLWLGTGELFF TGTGCCAGCAGTTTATGGCTGGGCACCGGGGAGCTGTTTTTT
TRBJ1-5 . TRBV21-1 many CASSKARAGLRQPQHF TGTGCCAGCAGCAAAGCGCGGGCAGGCCTTAGGCAGCCCCAGCATTTT
TRBJ2-7 TRBD2 TRBV27 few CASATATSGRTYEQYF TGTGCCAGCGCCACAGCCACTAGCGGTCGCACCTACGAGCAGTACTTC
TRBJ2-7 TRBD2 TRBV7-9 . CASSLGVSGGSYEQYF TGTGCCAGCAGCTTAGGGGTATCGGGAGGCTCCTACGAGCAGTACTTC
TRBJ1-2 TRBD1 TRBV7-2 few CASSAQGANYGYTF TGTGCCAGCAGCGCACAGGGGGCTAACTATGGCTACACCTTC
TRBJ2-2 TRBD2 TRBV5-4 few CASSPSGTYTGELFF TGTGCCAGCAGCCCTAGCGGGACTTACACCGGGGAGCTGTTTTTT
TRBJ2-1 . TRBV16 . CASSQSRYNEQFF TGTGCCAGCAGCCAATCAAGATACAATGAGCAGTTCTTC
TRBJ2-1 . TRBV20-1 . CSARDNEQFF TGCAGTGCTAGGGACAATGAGCAGTTCTTC
TRBJ2-5 . TRBV7-9 few CASSPREGRETQYF TGTGCCAGCAGTCCGCGAGAGGGGCGAGAGACCCAGTACTTC
TRBJ2-3 . TRBV6-6 few CASSLRFPDTQYF TGTGCCAGCAGCCTAAGGTTTCCAGATACGCAGTATTTT
TRBJ2-1 . TRBV4-3 few CASSQDQAGPYNEQFF TGCGCCAGCAGCCAAGATCAGGCAGGCCCCTACAATGAGCAGTTCTTC
TRBJ2-1 . TRBV20-1 few CSARAIGEQFF TGCAGTGCTAGAGCAATTGGTGAGCAGTTCTTC
TRBJ2-6 . TRBV6-4 few CASTRTGEAFSGANVLTF TGTGCCAGCACCCGAACGGGAGAGGCATTCTCTGGGGCCAACGTCCTGACTTTC
TRBJ2-3 . TRBV7-2 many CASSFGVTDTQYF TGTGCCAGCAGCTTCGGTGTCACAGATACGCAGTATTTT
TRBJ1-5 . TRBV6-5 many CASSIGLDQPQHF TGTGCCAGCAGTATTGGTTTGGATCAGCCCCAGCATTTT
TRBJ2-5 . TRBV21-1 few CASSLGTGENQETQYF TGTGCCAGCAGCCTCGGGACAGGGGAAAACCAAGAGACCCAGTACTTC
TRBJ1-1 TRBD1 TRBV29-1 . CSVGSGGTGEAFF TGCAGCGTTGGCTCAGGGGGAACGGGTGAAGCTTTCTTT